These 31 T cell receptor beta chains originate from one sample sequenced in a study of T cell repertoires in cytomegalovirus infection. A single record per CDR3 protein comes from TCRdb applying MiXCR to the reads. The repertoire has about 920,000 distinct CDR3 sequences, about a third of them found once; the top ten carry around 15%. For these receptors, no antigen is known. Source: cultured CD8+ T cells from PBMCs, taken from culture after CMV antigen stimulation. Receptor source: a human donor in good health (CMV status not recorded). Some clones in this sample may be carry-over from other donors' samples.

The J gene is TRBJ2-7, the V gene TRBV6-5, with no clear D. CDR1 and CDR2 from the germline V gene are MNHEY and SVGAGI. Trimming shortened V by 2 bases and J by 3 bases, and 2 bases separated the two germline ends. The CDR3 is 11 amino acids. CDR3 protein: CASSYIYEQYF. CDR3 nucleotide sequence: TGTGCCAGCAGTTACATCTACGAGCAGTACTTC.

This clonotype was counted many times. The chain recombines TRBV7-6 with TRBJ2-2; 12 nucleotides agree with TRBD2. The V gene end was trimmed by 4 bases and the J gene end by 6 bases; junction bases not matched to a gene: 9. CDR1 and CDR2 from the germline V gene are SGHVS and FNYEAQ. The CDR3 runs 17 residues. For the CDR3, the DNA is TGTGCCAGCAGCTCGACTAGCGGGGGAACCGGATCCGGGGAGCTGTTTTTT. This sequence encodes CASSSTSGGTGSGELFF.

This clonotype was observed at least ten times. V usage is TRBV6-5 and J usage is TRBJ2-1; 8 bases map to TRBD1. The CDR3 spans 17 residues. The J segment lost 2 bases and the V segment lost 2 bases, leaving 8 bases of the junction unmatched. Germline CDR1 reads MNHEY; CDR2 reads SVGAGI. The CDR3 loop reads CASSYTDRAQPYNEQFF. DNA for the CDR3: TGTGCCAGCAGTTACACGGACAGGGCACAGCCCTACAATGAGCAGTTCTTC.

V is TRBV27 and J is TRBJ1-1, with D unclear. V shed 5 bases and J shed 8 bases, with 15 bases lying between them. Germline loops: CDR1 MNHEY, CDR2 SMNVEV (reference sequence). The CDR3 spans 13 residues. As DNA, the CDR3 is TGTGCCAGCAGTCTAGGACCATTCCAGGAAGCTTTCTTT. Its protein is CASSLGPFQEAFF.

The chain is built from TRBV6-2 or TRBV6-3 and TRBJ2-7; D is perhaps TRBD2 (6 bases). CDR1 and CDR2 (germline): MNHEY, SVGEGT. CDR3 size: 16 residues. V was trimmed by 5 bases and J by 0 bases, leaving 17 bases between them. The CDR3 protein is CASSEVGLPSSYEQYV. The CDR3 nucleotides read TGTGCCAGCAGTGAGGTGGGACTTCCGAGCTCCTACGAGCAGTACGTC.

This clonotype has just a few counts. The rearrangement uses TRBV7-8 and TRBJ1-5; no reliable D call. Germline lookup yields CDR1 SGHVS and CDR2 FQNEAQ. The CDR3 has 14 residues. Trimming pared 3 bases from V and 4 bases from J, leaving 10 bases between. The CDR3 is CASSLTEKNQPQHF. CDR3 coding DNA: TGTGCCAGCAGCTTGACCGAAAAAAATCAGCCCCAGCATTTT.

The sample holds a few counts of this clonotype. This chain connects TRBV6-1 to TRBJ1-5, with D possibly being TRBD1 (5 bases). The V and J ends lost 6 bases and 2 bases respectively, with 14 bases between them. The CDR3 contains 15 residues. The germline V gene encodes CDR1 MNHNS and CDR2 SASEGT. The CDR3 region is CASRGGRLGNQPQHF. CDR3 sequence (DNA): TGTGCCAGCAGGGGGGGACGCTTGGGCAATCAGCCCCAGCATTTT.

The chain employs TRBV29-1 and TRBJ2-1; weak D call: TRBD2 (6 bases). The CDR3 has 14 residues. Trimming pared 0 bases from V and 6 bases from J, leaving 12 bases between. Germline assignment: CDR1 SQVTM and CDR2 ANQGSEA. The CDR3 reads CSVEDQDYSNEQFF. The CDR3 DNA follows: TGCAGCGTTGAAGATCAGGACTACTCCAATGAGCAGTTCTTC.

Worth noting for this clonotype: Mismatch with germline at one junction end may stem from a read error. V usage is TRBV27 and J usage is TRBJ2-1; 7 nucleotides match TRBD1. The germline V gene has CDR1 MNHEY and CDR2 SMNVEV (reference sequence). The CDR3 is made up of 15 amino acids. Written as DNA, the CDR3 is TGTGCCAGCAGTCCCCGACAGGGCTCCTACAATGTGCAGTTCTTC. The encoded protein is CASSPRQGSYNVQFF.

The CDR3 DNA sequence: TGTGCCACACCAGGGTGTGAGGGGAACGAGCAGTACTTC. The encoded protein is CATPGCEGNEQYF. V usage is TRBV19 and J usage is TRBJ2-7; D possibly uses TRBD1 or TRBD2 (5 bases each). Germline-derived CDR1 and CDR2 are LNHDA and SQIVND (reference sequence). V was shortened by 10 bases and J by 5 bases, with 18 bases between the two germline ends. The CDR3 extends over 13 amino acids.

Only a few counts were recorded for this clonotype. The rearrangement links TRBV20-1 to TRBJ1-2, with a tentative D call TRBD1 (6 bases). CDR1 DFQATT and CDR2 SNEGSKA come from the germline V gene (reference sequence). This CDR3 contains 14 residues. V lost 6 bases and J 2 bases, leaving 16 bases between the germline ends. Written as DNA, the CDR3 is TGCAGTGCCCCGGGACAAGGTCCCAACTATGGCTACACCTTC. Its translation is CSAPGQGPNYGYTF.

The CDR3 sequence is CASSVSGTSGGRSYNEQFF. The CDR3 coding sequence is TGCGCCAGCAGCGTTTCCGGGACTAGCGGGGGGCGCTCCTACAATGAGCAGTTCTTC. V gene TRBV4-1 combines with J gene TRBJ2-1; 15 bases fit TRBD2. The CDR3 has 19 amino acids. The V segment lost 5 bases and the J segment 0 bases; nucleotides outside the gene matches: 8. The germline CDR1 and CDR2 sequences are MGHRA and YSYEKL.

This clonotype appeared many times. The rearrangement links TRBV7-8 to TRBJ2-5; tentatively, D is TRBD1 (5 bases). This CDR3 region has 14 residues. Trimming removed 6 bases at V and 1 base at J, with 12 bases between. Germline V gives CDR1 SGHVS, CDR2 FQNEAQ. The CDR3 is CASRPGYPQETQYF. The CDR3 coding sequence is TGTGCCAGCAGGCCAGGGTATCCCCAAGAGACCCAGTACTTC.

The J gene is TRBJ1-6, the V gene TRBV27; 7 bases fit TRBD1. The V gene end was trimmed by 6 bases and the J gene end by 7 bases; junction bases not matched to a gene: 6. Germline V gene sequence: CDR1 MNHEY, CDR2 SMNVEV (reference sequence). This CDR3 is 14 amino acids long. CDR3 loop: CASSETGLNSPLHF. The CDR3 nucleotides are TGTGCCAGCAGCGAGACAGGGCTAAATTCACCCCTCCACTTT.

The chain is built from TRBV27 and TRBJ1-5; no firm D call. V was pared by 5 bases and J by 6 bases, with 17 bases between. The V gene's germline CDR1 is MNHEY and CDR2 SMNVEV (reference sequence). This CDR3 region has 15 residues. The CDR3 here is CASSTVGELGQPQHF. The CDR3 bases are TGTGCCAGCAGTACCGTCGGAGAGTTGGGTCAGCCCCAGCATTTT.

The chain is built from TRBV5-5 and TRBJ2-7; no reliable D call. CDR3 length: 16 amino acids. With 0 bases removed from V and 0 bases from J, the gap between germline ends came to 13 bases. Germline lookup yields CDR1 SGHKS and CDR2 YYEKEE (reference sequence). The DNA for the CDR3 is TGTGCCAGCAGCTTGGCCCGCGGAAGGAGCTCCTACGAGCAGTACGTC. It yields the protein CASSLARGRSSYEQYV.

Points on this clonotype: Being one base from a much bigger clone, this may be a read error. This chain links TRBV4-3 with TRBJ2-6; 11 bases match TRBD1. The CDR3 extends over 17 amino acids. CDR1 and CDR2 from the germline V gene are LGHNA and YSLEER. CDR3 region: CASSDRTGGSGANVPTF. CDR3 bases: TGCGCCAGCAGCGATAGGACAGGGGGCTCTGGGGCCAACGTCCCGACTTTC.

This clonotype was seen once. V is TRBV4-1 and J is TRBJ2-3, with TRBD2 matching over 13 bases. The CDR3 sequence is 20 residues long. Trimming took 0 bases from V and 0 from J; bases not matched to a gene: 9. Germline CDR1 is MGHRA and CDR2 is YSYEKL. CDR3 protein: CASSQEMGLAGYHSTDTQYF. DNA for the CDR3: TGCGCCAGCAGCCAAGAAATGGGACTAGCGGGGTACCATAGCACAGATACGCAGTATTTT.

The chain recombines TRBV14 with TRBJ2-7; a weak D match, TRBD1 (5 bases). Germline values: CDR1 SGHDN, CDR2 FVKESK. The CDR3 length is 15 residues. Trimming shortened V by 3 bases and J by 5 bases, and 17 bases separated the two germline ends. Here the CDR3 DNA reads TGTGCCAGCAGCCACCTTACCGACAGACTGAACGAGCAGTACGTC. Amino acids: CASSHLTDRLNEQYV.

CDR3 DNA: TGTGCCAGCAGCTTAATGACAGGGGACATGTACGAGCAGTACTTC. Translating gives CASSLMTGDMYEQYF. The V gene is TRBV11-2, the J gene TRBJ2-7, with 8 bases fitting TRBD1. CDR3 length: 15 residues. Germline loops: CDR1 SGHAT, CDR2 FQNNGV. V lost 2 bases to trimming and J lost 4 bases; unmatched junction nucleotides: 7.

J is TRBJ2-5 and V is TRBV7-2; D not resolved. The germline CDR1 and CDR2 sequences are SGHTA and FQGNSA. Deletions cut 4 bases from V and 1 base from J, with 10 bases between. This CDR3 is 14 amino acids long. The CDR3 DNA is TGTGCCAGCAGCTGGGAACACATCCAAGAGACCCAGTACTTC. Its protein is CASSWEHIQETQYF. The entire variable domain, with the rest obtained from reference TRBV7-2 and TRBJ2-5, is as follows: GAGVSQSPSNKVTEKGKDVELRCDPISGHTALYWYRQSLGQGLEFLIYFQGNSAPDKSGLPSDRFSAERTGGSVSTLTIQRTQQEDSAVYLCASSWEHIQETQYFGPGTRLLVL.

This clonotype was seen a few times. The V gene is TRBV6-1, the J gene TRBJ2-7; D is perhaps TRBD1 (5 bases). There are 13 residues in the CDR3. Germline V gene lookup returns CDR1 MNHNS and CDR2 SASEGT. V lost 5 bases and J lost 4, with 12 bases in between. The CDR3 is CASSKDTLYEQYV. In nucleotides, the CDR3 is TGTGCCAGCAGTAAGGACACTCTATACGAGCAGTACGTC.

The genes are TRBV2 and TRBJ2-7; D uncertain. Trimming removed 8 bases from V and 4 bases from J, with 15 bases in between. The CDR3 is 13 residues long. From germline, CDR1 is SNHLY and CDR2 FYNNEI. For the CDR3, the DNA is TGTGCCAGCCACTCTATTGACGGTTACGAGCAGTACGTC. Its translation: CASHSIDGYEQYV.

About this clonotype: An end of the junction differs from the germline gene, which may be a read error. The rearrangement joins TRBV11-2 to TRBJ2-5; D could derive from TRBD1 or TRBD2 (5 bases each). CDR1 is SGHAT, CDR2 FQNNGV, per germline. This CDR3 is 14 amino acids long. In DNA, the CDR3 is TGTACCAGCAGCTTAGGTCGGGGCCTAGAGACCCAGTACTTC. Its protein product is CTSSLGRGLETQYF.

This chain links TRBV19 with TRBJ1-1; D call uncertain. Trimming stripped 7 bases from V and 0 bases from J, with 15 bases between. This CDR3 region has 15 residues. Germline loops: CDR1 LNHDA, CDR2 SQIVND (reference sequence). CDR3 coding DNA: TGTGCCAGTATGGGTCTGTTCGGGGTGAACACTGAAGCTTTCTTT. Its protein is CASMGLFGVNTEAFF.

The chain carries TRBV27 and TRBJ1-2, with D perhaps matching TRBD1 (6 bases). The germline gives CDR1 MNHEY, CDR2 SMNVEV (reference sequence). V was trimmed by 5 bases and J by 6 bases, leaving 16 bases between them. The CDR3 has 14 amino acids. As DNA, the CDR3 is TGTGCCAGCAGTCCGGACAGTGTTTACGATGGCTACACCTTC. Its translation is CASSPDSVYDGYTF.

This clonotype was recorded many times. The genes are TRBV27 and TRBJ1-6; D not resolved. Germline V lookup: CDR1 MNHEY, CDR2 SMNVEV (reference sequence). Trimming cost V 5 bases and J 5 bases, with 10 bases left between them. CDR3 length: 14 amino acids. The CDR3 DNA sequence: TGTGCCAGCAGTGTACTAGGACATAATTCACCCCTCCACTTT. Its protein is CASSVLGHNSPLHF.

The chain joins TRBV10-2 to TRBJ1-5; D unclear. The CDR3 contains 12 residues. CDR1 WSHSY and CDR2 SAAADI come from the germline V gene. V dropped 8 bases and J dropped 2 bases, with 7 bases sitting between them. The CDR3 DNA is TGCGCCAGCGGTCTCGGCAATCAGCCCCAGCATTTT. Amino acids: CASGLGNQPQHF.

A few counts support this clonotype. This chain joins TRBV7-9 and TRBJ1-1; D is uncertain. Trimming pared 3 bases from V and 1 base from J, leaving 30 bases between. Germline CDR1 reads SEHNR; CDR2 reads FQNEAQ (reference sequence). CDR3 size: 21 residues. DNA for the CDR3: TGTGCCAGCAGCTTTTTATTCCGACTTCGAACTAACCGACACCGGAACACTGAAGCTTTCTTT. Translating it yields CASSFLFRLRTNRHRNTEAFF.

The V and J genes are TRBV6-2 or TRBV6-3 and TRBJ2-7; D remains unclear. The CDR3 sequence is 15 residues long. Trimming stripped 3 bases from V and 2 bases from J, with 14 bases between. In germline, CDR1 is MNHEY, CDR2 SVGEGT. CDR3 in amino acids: CASSYPVRNPYEQYF. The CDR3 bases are TGTGCCAGCAGTTATCCAGTCAGGAACCCCTACGAGCAGTACTTC.

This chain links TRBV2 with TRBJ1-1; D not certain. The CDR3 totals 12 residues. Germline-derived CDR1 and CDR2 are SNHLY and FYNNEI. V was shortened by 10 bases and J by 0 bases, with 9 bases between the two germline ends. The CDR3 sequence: CAIVQLNTEAFF. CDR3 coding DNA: TGTGCCATTGTACAGCTGAACACTGAAGCTTTCTTT.